Reported below is one TCR beta chain. The data stem from a study of blood T cell repertoires in COVID-19. Across the study: Whether acute or convalescent, the COVID-19 samples came from the United States, Italy and Spain. From T cells, B-cell-depleted T cells, or PBMCs came the material, which was cDNA or gDNA.

Original processing methods: Using reference gene primer amplification, nucleated cell counts were estimated. TCRdb keeps only in-frame clones here, not all; method: immunoSEQ multiplex PCR. Clone size and the V and J calls come from that table; the DNA yielded D and trimming. The sample holds approximately 69,000 clones, 90% seen once. This sequence was found in a man aged 50-60 years with acute or convalescent COVID-19. The sequencing input was peripheral blood.

CDR3 amino acids: CASSRATTGSNQPQHF. DNA of the CDR3: TGCGCCAGCAGCCGAGCGACGACAGGGAGCAATCAGCCCCAGCATTTT. This rearrangement joins TRBV4-1 to TRBJ1-5; 7 bases align to TRBD1. The CDR3 runs to 16 residues. Germline values: CDR1 MGHRA, CDR2 YSYEKL. J lost 1 base, V lost 4 bases, and 7 bases had no gene match.